Below, 9 T cell receptor beta chains from the same sample are listed, as sequenced in a study of CD4 T cells in relation to SARS-CoV-2 and coronaviruses (dated by TCRdb to about 2021). These receptors have no identified antigens. The method behind the library was the immunoSEQ multiplex PCR assay. This is the immuneACCESS table as TCRdb keeps it, with only in-frame sequences that have V and J called. A part of the clones is gone; compared with another copy, unresolved V genes explain less than half, and the rest is unexplained. The sample contains over 15,000 clones, roughly 80% of them found a single time. The ten largest make up approximately 10% of the sample. CD4+ T cells from unexposed donors were collected before the COVID-19 pandemic (2011-2018). After approximately eleven days of culture, CD4+ T cells were isolated with the EasySep CD4+ T cell isolation kit. Sequenced: CD4+ T cells from PBMCs, cultured in vitro. These receptors were collected from a human donor in good health.

V gene TRBV28 combines with J gene TRBJ1-3; no clear D gene. From germline, CDR1 is MDHEN and CDR2 SYDVKM. This CDR3 contains 14 residues. V lost 2 bases and J 2 bases, leaving 7 bases between the germline ends. In nucleotides, the CDR3 is TGTGCCAGCAGTTTACAATCGCCTGGAAACACCATATATTTT. Protein sequence: CASSLQSPGNTIYF.

This clone is large (0.1 to 1%). The gene calls are TRBV9 and TRBJ2-2, with D perhaps assigned TRBD1 or TRBD2 (6 bases each). V was trimmed by 1 base and J by 7 bases, leaving 17 bases between them. This CDR3 region has 16 residues. CDR1 is SGDLS, CDR2 YYNGEE, per germline. In DNA, the CDR3 is TGTGCCAGCAGCGTATGGGACTCCCTCAGGGGCGGGGAGCTGTTTTTT. Its protein is CASSVWDSLRGGELFF. The variable domain in full, completed from reference TRBV9 and TRBJ2-2, reads DSGVTQTPKHLITATGQRVTLRCSPRSGDLSVYWYQQSLDQGLQFLIQYYNGEERAKGNILERFSAQQFPDLHSELNLSSLELGDSALYFCASSVWDSLRGGELFFGEGSRLTVL.

This rearrangement joins TRBV6-5 to TRBJ2-7; TRBD2 matches at 7 bases. The CDR3 has 14 amino acids. Germline assignment: CDR1 MNHEY and CDR2 SVGAGI. The trim removed 2 bases at V and 7 bases at J, leaving 8 bases unmatched. The CDR3 protein is CASSYGGSPQEQYF. Written as DNA, the CDR3 is TGTGCCAGCAGTTACGGCGGGAGCCCCCAGGAGCAGTACTTC.

This clone was found a few times. CDR3 in DNA: TGTGCCAGCGGACGGAACACTGAAGCTTTCTTT. This translates into CASGRNTEAFF. V usage is TRBV2 and J usage is TRBJ1-1; D is ambiguous. This CDR3 comprises 11 residues. The V end was cut by 8 bases, the J end by 1 base, with 5 bases between. The germline CDR1 and CDR2 sequences are SNHLY and FYNNEI.

This chain uses TRBV19 with TRBJ2-7; D ambiguous. Trimming cost V 3 bases and J 4 bases, with 10 bases left between them. CDR1 and CDR2 from the germline V gene are LNHDA and SQIVND (reference sequence). This CDR3 is built from 13 residues. The CDR3 DNA reads TGTGCCAGTAGTATGGAGTATCGGTACGAGCAGTACTTC. Translating it yields CASSMEYRYEQYF.

The rearrangement links TRBV6-5 to TRBJ1-2; 8 nucleotides agree with TRBD1. V shed 5 bases and J 8 bases; nucleotides not matched to a gene: 13. The CDR3 is 15 amino acids. The germline gives CDR1 MNHEY, CDR2 SVGAGI. The CDR3, as DNA: TGTGCCAGCAGTCCCCACCCCGACAGGGGAGAGGGCTACACCTTC. Encoded protein: CASSPHPDRGEGYTF.

This clone occurred once. This sequence joins TRBV7-2 and TRBJ1-4; 9 bases are a match to TRBD1. V shed 3 bases and J 8 bases; nucleotides not matched to a gene: 7. The CDR3 runs 15 residues. Looked up from germline, CDR1 is SGHTA and CDR2 is FQGNSA. The CDR3 loop reads CASSFAGQGDEKLFF. As DNA, the CDR3 is TGTGCCAGCAGCTTTGCGGGACAGGGAGACGAAAAACTGTTTTTT.

V usage is TRBV2 and J usage is TRBJ2-7, with 7 bases fitting TRBD2. Trimming took 2 bases from V and 0 from J; bases not matched to a gene: 1. Germline CDR1 SNHLY, CDR2 FYNNEI. The CDR3 loop spans 14 amino acids. The CDR3 DNA is TGTGCCAGCAGTGAATTAGCGGGCTCCTACGAGCAGTACTTC. This codes for CASSELAGSYEQYF.

This chain links TRBV24-1 with TRBJ2-1, with 12 bases matching TRBD2. CDR3 length: 15 amino acids. The V gene end was trimmed by 5 bases and the J gene end by 9 bases; junction bases not matched to a gene: 7. Germline V gives CDR1 KGHDR, CDR2 SFDVKD. In DNA, the CDR3 is TGTGCCACCAGTGGCACGACTAGCGGGAGTGCTGAGCAGTTCTTC. Its protein product is CATSGTTSGSAEQFF.